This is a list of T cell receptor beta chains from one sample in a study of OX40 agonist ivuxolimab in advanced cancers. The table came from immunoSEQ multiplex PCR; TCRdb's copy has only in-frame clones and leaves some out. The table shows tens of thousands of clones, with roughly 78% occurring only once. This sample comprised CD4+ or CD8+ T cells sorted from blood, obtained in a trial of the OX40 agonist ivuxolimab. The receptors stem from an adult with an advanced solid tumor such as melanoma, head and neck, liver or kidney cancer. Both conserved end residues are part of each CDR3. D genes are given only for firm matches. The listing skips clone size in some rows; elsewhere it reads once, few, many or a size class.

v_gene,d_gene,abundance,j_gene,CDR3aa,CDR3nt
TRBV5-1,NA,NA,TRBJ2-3,CASSLVVGTDTQYF,TGCGCCAGCAGCTTGGTAGTTGGCACAGATACGCAGTATTTT
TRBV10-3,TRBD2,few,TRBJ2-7,CAVSGTTYEQYF,TGTGCCGTATCCGGGACTACCTACGAGCAGTACTTC
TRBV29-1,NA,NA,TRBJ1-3,CSVVAGPGNTIYF,TGCAGCGTTGTTGCCGGACCTGGAAACACCATATATTTT
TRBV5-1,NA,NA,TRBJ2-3,CASSLDRTDTQYF,TGCGCCAGCAGCTTGGACCGAACAGATACGCAGTATTTT
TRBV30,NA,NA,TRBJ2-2,CAWERVGELFF,TGTGCCTGGGAAAGGGTCGGGGAGCTGTTTTTT
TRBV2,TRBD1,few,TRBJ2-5,CASTTLQGALAGTQYF,TGTGCCAGCACTACTCTCCAGGGGGCTCTCGCCGGGACCCAGTACTTC
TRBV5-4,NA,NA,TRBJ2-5,CASSLDGGAGTQYF,TGTGCCAGCAGCTTGGATGGTGGCGCGGGGACCCAGTACTTC
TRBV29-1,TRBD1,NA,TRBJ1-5,CSVQQGIDNQPQHF,TGCAGCGTCCAACAGGGGATTGATAATCAGCCCCAGCATTTT
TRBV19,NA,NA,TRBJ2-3,CASSSIPDTQYF,TGTGCCAGTAGTTCTATTCCAGATACGCAGTATTTT
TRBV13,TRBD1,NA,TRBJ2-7,CASSLRGPGYEQYF,TGTGCCAGCAGCTTAAGGGGGCCCGGCTACGAGCAGTACTTC
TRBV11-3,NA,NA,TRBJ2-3,CASSLGGGTQYF,TGTGCCAGCAGCTTAGGAGGGGGTACGCAGTATTTT
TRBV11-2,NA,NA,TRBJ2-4,CASSPSRAKNIQYF,TGTGCCAGCAGCCCATCCAGAGCCAAAAACATTCAGTACTTC
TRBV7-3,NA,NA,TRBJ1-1,CASSRGQGNTEAFF,TGTGCCAGCAGCCGCGGGCAGGGGAACACTGAAGCTTTCTTT
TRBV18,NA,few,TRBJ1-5,CASSQGRRGDQPQHF,TGTGCCAGCTCACAAGGGCGAAGGGGGGATCAGCCCCAGCATTTT
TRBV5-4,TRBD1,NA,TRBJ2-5,CASSASVTGGAETQYF,TGTGCCAGCAGCGCCTCGGTTACAGGGGGCGCAGAGACCCAGTACTTC
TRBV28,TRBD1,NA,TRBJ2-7,CASSFRTGKPYEQYF,TGTGCCAGCAGTTTTCGGACAGGGAAACCCTACGAGCAGTACTTC
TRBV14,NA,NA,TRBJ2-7,CASSSTGHLSYEQYF,TGTGCCAGCAGCTCTACGGGACACCTCTCCTACGAGCAGTACTTC
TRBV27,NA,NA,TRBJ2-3,CASSSYVGRDTDTQYF,TGTGCCAGCAGTTCCTACGTTGGGCGAGACACAGATACGCAGTATTTT
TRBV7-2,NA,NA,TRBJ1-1,CASSPLRGTEAFF,TGTGCCAGCAGCCCTTTAAGGGGCACTGAAGCTTTCTTT
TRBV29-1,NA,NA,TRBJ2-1,CSSSVSYNEQFF,TGCAGTAGTAGTGTGTCCTACAATGAGCAGTTCTTC
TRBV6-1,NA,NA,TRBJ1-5,CASSGQDHSNQPQHF,TGTGCCAGCAGTGGACAGGACCATAGCAATCAGCCCCAGCATTTT
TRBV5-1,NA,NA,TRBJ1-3,CASSLAGQAGNTIYF,TGCGCCAGCAGCTTGGCCGGGCAGGCTGGAAACACCATATATTTT
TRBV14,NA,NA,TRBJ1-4,CASSPTRTNEKLFF,TGTGCCAGCAGCCCCACAAGAACTAATGAAAAACTGTTTTTT
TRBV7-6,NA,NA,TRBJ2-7,CASSFRAASYEQYF,TGTGCCAGCAGCTTTAGGGCAGCTTCCTACGAGCAGTACTTC
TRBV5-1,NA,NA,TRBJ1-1,CASSLGPARGTEAFF,TGCGCCAGCAGCTTAGGGCCGGCACGGGGCACTGAAGCTTTCTTT
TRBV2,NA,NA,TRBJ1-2,CASSIQAYGYTF,TGTGCCAGCAGTATACAGGCCTATGGCTACACCTTC
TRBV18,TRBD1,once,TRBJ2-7,CASSDLGRGWQYF,TGTGCCAGCTCAGACCTGGGCAGGGGGTGGCAGTACTTC
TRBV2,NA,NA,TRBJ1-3,CASSEGQGAGNTIYF,TGTGCCAGCAGTGAAGGGCAGGGAGCGGGAAACACCATATATTTT
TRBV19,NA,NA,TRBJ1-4,CASSIGGGGAEKLFF,TGTGCCAGTAGTATTGGTGGTGGGGGGGCTGAAAAACTGTTTTTT
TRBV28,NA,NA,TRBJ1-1,CASSVKGKGGKGELLGARTEAFF,TGTGCCAGCAGCGTGAAGGGGAAGGGTGGTAAGGGAGAACTTCTGGGGGCTAGGACTGAAGCTTTCTTT
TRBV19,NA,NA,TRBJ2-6,CASSMPFAGANVLTF,TGTGCCAGTAGTATGCCCTTCGCTGGGGCCAACGTCCTGACTTTC
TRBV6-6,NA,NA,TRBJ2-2,CASSKRDTGELFF,TGTGCCAGCTCAAAGAGGGACACCGGGGAGCTGTTTTTT
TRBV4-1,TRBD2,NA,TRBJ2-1,CASSLFGLAGGRKFF,TGCGCCAGCAGCCTCTTTGGACTAGCGGGGGGGCGGAAGTTCTTC
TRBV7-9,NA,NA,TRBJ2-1,CASSGLFYNEQFF,TGTGCCAGCAGCGGCTTATTTTACAATGAGCAGTTCTTC
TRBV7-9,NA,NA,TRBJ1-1,CASREVEAFF,TGTGCCAGCAGGGAAGTAGAAGCTTTCTTT
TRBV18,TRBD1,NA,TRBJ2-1,CASSPGQGALFF,TGTGCCAGCTCCCCGGGACAGGGGGCTCTGTTCTTC
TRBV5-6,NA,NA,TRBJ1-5,CASSWSNSNQPQHF,TGTGCCAGCAGCTGGAGCAATAGCAATCAGCCCCAGCATTTT
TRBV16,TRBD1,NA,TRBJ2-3,CASSRIRQGPDTQYF,TGTGCCAGCAGCCGTATACGACAGGGCCCAGATACGCAGTATTTT
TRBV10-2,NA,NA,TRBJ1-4,CASSESRHGSEKLFF,TGCGCCAGCAGTGAATCTAGACACGGATCCGAAAAACTGTTTTTT
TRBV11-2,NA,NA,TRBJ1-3,CASSPGLNSGNTIYF,TGTGCCAGCAGCCCCGGACTGAACTCTGGAAACACCATATATTTT
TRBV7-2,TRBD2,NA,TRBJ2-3,CASSLRGRASTDTQYF,TGTGCCAGCAGCTTACGCGGGAGGGCCAGCACAGATACGCAGTATTTT
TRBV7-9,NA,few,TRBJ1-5,CASSLGQSNQPQHF,TGTGCCAGCAGCTTAGGGCAGAGCAATCAGCCCCAGCATTTT
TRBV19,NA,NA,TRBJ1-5,CASTGVSNQPQHF,TGTGCCAGTACAGGGGTGAGCAATCAGCCCCAGCATTTT
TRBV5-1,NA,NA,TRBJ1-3,CASSLAAAGNTIYF,TGCGCCAGCAGCTTGGCGGCAGCTGGAAACACCATATATTTT
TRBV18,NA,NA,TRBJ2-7,CASSPLARKGSYEQYF,TGTGCCAGCTCACCCTTAGCCCGTAAAGGGTCCTACGAGCAGTACTTC
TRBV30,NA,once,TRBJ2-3,CAWRPAGYLDTQYF,TGTGCCTGGAGGCCTGCGGGATACCTTGATACGCAGTATTTT